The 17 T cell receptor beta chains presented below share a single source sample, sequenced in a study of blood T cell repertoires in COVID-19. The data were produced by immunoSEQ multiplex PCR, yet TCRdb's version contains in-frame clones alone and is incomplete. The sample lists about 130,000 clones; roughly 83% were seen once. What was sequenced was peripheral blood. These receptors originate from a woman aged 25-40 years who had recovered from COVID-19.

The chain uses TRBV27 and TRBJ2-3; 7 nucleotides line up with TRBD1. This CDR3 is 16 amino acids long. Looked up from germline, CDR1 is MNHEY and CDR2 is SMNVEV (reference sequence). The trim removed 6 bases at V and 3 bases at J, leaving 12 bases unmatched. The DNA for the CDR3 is TGTGCCAGCAGACCACAGGGGACGGGAAGGACAGATACGCAGTATTTT. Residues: CASRPQGTGRTDTQYF.

This CDR3 is CASSLAGQLLRNTEAFF. The CDR3 DNA reads as TGTGCCAGCAGCCTGGCCGGACAGCTATTAAGGAACACTGAAGCTTTCTTT. This chain links TRBV3-1 (or the pseudogene TRBV3-2) with TRBJ1-1; TRBD1 is a possible D gene (6 bases). Trimming shortened V by 4 bases and J by 1 base, and 19 bases separated the two germline ends. Germline V lookup: CDR1 LGHDT, CDR2 YNNKEL (reference sequence). The CDR3 has 17 residues.

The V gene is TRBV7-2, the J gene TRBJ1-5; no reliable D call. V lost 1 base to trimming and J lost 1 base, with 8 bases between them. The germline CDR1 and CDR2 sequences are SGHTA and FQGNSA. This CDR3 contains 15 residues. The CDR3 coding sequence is TGTGCCAGCAGCTTAGAACCGAGGAGCAATCAGCCCCAGCATTTT. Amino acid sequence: CASSLEPRSNQPQHF.

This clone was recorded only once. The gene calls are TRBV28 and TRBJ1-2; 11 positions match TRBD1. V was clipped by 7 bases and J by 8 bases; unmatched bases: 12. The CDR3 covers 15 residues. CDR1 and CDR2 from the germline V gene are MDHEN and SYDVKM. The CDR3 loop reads CASKGQGDIPQGYTF. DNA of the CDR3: TGTGCCAGCAAGGGACAGGGGGATATCCCCCAGGGCTACACCTTC.

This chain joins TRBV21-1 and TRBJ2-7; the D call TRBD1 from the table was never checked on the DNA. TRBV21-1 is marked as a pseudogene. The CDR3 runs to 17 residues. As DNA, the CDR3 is TGTGCCAGCGGATTTTCATGGGGCCCAAAGGGATTCTACGAGCAGTACTTC. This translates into CASGFSWGPKGFYEQYF.

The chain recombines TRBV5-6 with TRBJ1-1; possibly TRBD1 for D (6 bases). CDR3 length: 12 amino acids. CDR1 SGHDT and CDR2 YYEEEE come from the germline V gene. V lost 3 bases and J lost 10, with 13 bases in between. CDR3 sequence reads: CASSYTGLRAFF. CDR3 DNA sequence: TGTGCCAGCAGCTATACAGGGCTTAGAGCTTTCTTT.

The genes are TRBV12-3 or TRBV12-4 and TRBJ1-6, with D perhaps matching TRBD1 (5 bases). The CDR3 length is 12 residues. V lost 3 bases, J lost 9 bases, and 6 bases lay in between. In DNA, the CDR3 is TGTGCCAGCAGTTTGGGGCTTTCACCCCTCCACTTT. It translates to CASSLGLSPLHF.

The CDR3: CASSKDRVEISYGYTF. CDR3 nucleotides: TGTGCCAGCAGCAAGGACAGGGTTGAAATTAGCTATGGCTACACCTTC. The rearrangement joins TRBV5-4 to TRBJ1-2, with 8 bases that match TRBD1. V shed 4 bases and J 4 bases; nucleotides not matched to a gene: 12. CDR1 and CDR2 from the germline V gene are SGHNT and YYREEE (reference sequence). This CDR3 is 16 amino acids long.

The CDR3 protein is CASSHTGSPSYEQYF. CDR3 coding DNA: TGTGCCAGCAGCCATACAGGGTCACCTTCCTACGAGCAGTACTTC. The chain couples TRBV3-1 (or the pseudogene TRBV3-2) to TRBJ2-7, with TRBD1 as a possible D gene (6 bases). V was cut by 3 bases and J by 1 base, with 13 bases left in between. CDR1 is LGHDT, CDR2 YNNKEL, per germline (reference sequence). This CDR3 spans 15 amino acids.

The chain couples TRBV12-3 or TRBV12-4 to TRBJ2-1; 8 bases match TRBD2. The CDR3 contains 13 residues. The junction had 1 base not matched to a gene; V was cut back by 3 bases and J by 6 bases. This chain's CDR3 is CASSFGTSNEQFF. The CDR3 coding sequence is TGTGCCAGCAGTTTTGGGACTAGCAATGAGCAGTTCTTC.

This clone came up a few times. DNA of the CDR3: TGCGCCAGCAGTGAAGGGACAGGGAACACTGAAGCTTTCTTT. Protein sequence: CASSEGTGNTEAFF. V usage is TRBV10-1 and J usage is TRBJ1-1; TRBD1 agrees at 8 bases. The CDR3 sequence is 14 residues long. Unmatched junction bases numbered 1, after V lost 3 bases and J lost 1 base. Germline V gives CDR1 WNHNN, CDR2 SYGVQD (reference sequence).

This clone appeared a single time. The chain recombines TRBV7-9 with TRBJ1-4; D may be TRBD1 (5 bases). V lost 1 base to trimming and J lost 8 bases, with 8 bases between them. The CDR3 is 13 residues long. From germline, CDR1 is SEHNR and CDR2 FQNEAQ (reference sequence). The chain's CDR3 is CASSLEAGEKLFF. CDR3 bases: TGTGCCAGCAGCTTAGAAGCAGGGGAAAAACTGTTTTTT.

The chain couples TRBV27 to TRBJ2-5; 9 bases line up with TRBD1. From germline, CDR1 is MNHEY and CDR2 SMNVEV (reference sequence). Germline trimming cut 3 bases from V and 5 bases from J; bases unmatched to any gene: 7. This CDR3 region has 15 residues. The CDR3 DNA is TGTGCCAGCAGTTTTTCGGACAGGGGAAAGGAGACCCAGTACTTC. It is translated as CASSFSDRGKETQYF.

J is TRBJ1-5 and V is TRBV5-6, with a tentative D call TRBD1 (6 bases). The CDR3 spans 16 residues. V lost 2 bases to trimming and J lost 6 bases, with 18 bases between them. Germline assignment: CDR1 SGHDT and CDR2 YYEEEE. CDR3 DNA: TGTGCCAGCAGCTTATACGGGTGGGGGGGCACTCAGCCCCAGCATTTT. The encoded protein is CASSLYGWGGTQPQHF. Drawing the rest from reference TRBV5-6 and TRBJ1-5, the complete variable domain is DAGVTQSPTHLIKTRGQQVTLRCSPKSGHDTVSWYQQALGQGPQFIFQYYEEEERQRGNFPDRFSGHQFPNYSSELNVNALLLGDSALYLCASSLYGWGGTQPQHFGDGTRLSIL.

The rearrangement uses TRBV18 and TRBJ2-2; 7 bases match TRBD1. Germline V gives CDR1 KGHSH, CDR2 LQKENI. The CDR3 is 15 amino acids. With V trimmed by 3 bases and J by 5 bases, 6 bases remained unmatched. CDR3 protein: CASSPSYRGTGELFF. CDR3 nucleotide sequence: TGTGCCAGCTCACCTTCTTACAGGGGAACCGGGGAGCTGTTTTTT.

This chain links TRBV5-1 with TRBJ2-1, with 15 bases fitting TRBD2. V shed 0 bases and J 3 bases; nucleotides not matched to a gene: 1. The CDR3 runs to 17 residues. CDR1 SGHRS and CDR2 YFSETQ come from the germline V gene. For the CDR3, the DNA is TGCGCCAGCAGCTTGGGGACTAGCGGGAGGGTCTACAATGAGCAGTTCTTC. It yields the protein CASSLGTSGRVYNEQFF.

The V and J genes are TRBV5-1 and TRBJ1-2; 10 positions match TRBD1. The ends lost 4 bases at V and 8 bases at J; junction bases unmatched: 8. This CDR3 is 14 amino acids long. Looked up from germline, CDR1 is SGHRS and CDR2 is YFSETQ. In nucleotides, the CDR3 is TGCGCCAGCAGCCTCCAAGGGACAGGGGTAGGCTACACCTTC. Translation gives CASSLQGTGVGYTF. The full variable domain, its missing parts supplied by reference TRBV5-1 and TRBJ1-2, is KAGVTQTPRYLIKTRGQQVTLSCSPISGHRSVSWYQQTPGQGLQFLFEYFSETQRNKGNFPGRFSGRQFSNSRSEMNVSTLELGDSALYLCASSLQGTGVGYTFGSGTRLTVV.